This T cell receptor beta chain appears in the sequencing data of a study of OX40 agonist ivuxolimab in advanced cancers. Study-wide context: The study reported partial responses in three patients: one hepatocellular carcinoma, two cutaneous melanoma.

About this clone itself: The antigen remains unidentified.

Study-wide results and limits: Within 6 weeks, CD4+ and CD8+ blood T cells expanded clonally at 0.1 to 3.0 mg/kg. CD4+ T cells averaged fewer expanded clones than CD8+ T cells.

The assay was immunoSEQ multiplex PCR, and TCRdb's table has in-frame clones only and misses some. Of around 65,000 clones in the sample, roughly nine tenths are singletons; the top ten hold about 17%. Looked up from germline, CDR1 is MGHRA and CDR2 is YSYEKL. This CDR3 is built from 15 residues. V dropped 3 bases and J dropped 2 bases, with 11 bases sitting between them. This receptor was taken from an adult with an advanced solid tumor such as melanoma, head and neck, liver or kidney cancer. The chain is built from TRBV4-1 and TRBJ2-1; D might be TRBD1 or TRBD2, each matching 5 bases. The sample was CD4+ or CD8+ T cells sorted from blood, taken in a trial of the OX40 agonist ivuxolimab. The CDR3 spells CASSQGTPTYNEQFF. DNA of the CDR3: TGCGCCAGCAGCCAGGGGACGCCTACCTACAATGAGCAGTTCTTC.